This T cell receptor beta chain was captured by sequencing in a study of T cells in Graves' hyperthyroidism and ophthalmopathy. About 10 ml of fresh peripheral blood supplied the PBMCs. The CDR3 is 16 residues long. The ends lost 1 base at V and 5 bases at J; junction bases unmatched: 8. CDR1 is SEHNR, CDR2 FQNEAQ, per germline (reference sequence). RNA transcripts were the template for amplifying TCR beta CDR3 regions. RT-PCR in the first round (using the HTBI primer set) targeted the TCR CDR3. MiXCR was run by TCRdb on the multiplex PCR reads, yielding one entry per CDR3 protein. The sample holds around 300,000 distinct CDR3 sequences; about 19% are singletons and the top ten take under 40%.

Specimen: blood. The chain links TRBV7-9 to TRBJ2-5; 9 bases are shared with TRBD2. The origin of this receptor is a man aged 50 to 59 with Graves' ophthalmopathy. The CDR3 region has the DNA TGTGCCAGCAGCTTAGGTGGCGGGAGGGCCCGGGAGACCCAGTACTTC. Translation: CASSLGGGRARETQYF.